Listed here is a single TCR beta chain. Its antigen is not identified. Using immunoSEQ multiplex PCR, the repertoire was profiled, and TCRdb retains in-frame clones only, with some absent. The data hold about 2,500,000 clones, with roughly 92% observed a single time. The data belong to a study of shared clonotypes between healthy human individuals. Points from the study as a whole: Roughly 5% of naive CD4 clonotypes were common to four donors.

A CD45RA+ naive subset and a CD45RA-negative memory subset were split from CD4+ cells. This CDR3 region has 14 residues. Germline V gives CDR1 MNHEY, CDR2 SVGAGI. V was cut by 9 bases and J by 4 bases, with 13 bases left in between. Sequenced input: naive CD4+ T cells sorted from blood. Sample subset: CD45RA+ positively selected. This sequence originates from a man between 18 and 29 years old in good health. The chain combines TRBV6-5 with TRBJ1-6, with a possible D match to TRBD1 (5 bases). CDR3 DNA sequence: TGTGCCAGTAGGGGCGGGGGTTATAATTCACCCCTCCACTTT. Amino acid sequence: CASRGGGYNSPLHF.